Shown below are 11 T cell receptor beta chains from a single sample sequenced in a study of OX40 agonist ivuxolimab in advanced cancers. Clones were sequenced by immunoSEQ multiplex PCR, and TCRdb holds only the in-frame ones, with some missing. The repertoire consists of under 50,000 clones, with roughly 86% occurring once and the leading ten covering 14% to 15%. The sample here was CD4+ or CD8+ T cells sorted from blood, taken in a trial of the OX40 agonist ivuxolimab. The receptors here all came from an adult with an advanced solid tumor such as melanoma, head and neck, liver or kidney cancer.

The chain carries TRBV4-3 and TRBJ2-1, with 11 bases fitting TRBD2. Germline CDR1 and CDR2: LGHNA and YSLEER. The CDR3 consists of 17 residues. V lost 0 bases and J lost 3; bases outside the gene matches: 4. Here the CDR3 reads CASSQDLGTSGYNEQFF. In nucleotides, the CDR3 is TGCGCCAGCAGCCAAGATCTAGGGACTAGCGGCTACAATGAGCAGTTCTTC.

The chain recombines TRBV7-2 with TRBJ1-2; D ambiguous. The CDR3 is 13 residues long. Germline V gene lookup returns CDR1 SGHTA and CDR2 FQGNSA. V was cut by 0 bases and J by 7 bases, with 9 bases left in between. CDR3 sequence (DNA): TGTGCCAGCAGCTTAGCAGGTGTCCTTGGCTACACCTTC. Protein: CASSLAGVLGYTF.

The chain uses TRBV19 and TRBJ2-2; a weak D match, TRBD1 (5 bases). The CDR3 contains 18 residues. In germline, CDR1 is LNHDA, CDR2 SQIVND (reference sequence). V dropped 2 bases and J dropped 0 bases, with 16 bases sitting between them. CDR3 region: CASSIIYQTGTNTGELFF. The CDR3 DNA follows: TGTGCCAGTAGTATAATTTATCAAACAGGAACGAACACCGGGGAGCTGTTTTTT.

The chain is built from TRBV27 and TRBJ2-1, with 8 nucleotides matching TRBD2. Trimming removed 6 bases from V and 9 bases from J; junction bases left unmatched: 10. This CDR3 is built from 14 residues. Germline V CDR1 and CDR2: MNHEY, SMNVEV (reference sequence). CDR3 sequence (DNA): TGTGCCAGCAGGAGTAACGGGGGGGCCAGTGAGCAGTTCTTC. The encoded protein is CASRSNGGASEQFF.

This clone was detected once. This chain joins TRBV27 and TRBJ1-2, with 7 bases aligning to TRBD1. The CDR3 is 15 amino acids. Germline values: CDR1 MNHEY, CDR2 SMNVEV (reference sequence). Trimming removed 0 bases from V and 7 bases from J; junction bases left unmatched: 8. CDR3 in amino acids: CASSLSLTGSGGYTF. The CDR3 DNA reads as TGTGCCAGCAGTTTATCGCTGACAGGGTCGGGTGGCTACACCTTC.

The genes are TRBV5-6 and TRBJ2-5; 9 positions agree with TRBD1. Germline V gives CDR1 SGHDT, CDR2 YYEEEE. The CDR3 totals 14 residues. The V segment lost 1 base and the J segment 3 bases; nucleotides outside the gene matches: 1. The CDR3 bases are TGTGCCAGCAGCTTGCGGGACAGGGAAGAGACCCAGTACTTC. The encoded protein is CASSLRDREETQYF.

The V and J genes are TRBV11-3 and TRBJ2-1; 7 bases are a match to TRBD1. V lost 5 bases, J lost 8 bases, and 9 bases stayed unmatched. Per germline, CDR1 SGHNT and CDR2 YENEEA. The CDR3 has 14 amino acids. As DNA, the CDR3 is TGTGCCAGCAGCCCCCGTGGACAGGCCGATGAGCAGTTCTTC. This translates into CASSPRGQADEQFF. The variable domain in full, with the rest retrieved from reference TRBV11-3 and TRBJ2-1, is EAGVVQSPRYKIIEKKQPVAFWCNPISGHNTLYWYLQNLGQGPELLIRYENEEAVDDSQLPKDRFSAERLKGVDSTLKIQPAELGDSAVYLCASSPRGQADEQFFGPGTRLTVL.

In this sample, this clone turned up a few times. The chain joins TRBV4-1 to TRBJ2-2; 10 nucleotides agree with TRBD2. Germline V CDR1 and CDR2: MGHRA, YSYEKL. V was pared by 0 bases and J by 8 bases, with 6 bases of the junction left unmatched. The CDR3 spans 16 residues. The CDR3 region has the DNA TGCGCCAGCAGCCAAGATCCTAGCGGGGGTAAAGGGGAGCTGTTTTTT. Protein: CASSQDPSGGKGELFF.

The J gene is TRBJ2-7, the V gene TRBV19; tentatively, D is TRBD2 (6 bases). V was shortened by 10 bases and J by 2 bases, with 21 bases between the two germline ends. The CDR3 has 15 residues. From germline, CDR1 is LNHDA and CDR2 SQIVND (reference sequence). The CDR3 sequence: CATRISDWGAYEQYF. DNA for the CDR3: TGTGCCACCCGTATATCGGACTGGGGGGCCTACGAGCAGTACTTC.

The genes are TRBV6-5 and TRBJ2-2; 9 nucleotides agree with TRBD2. The CDR3 is 14 amino acids. CDR1 is MNHEY, CDR2 SVGAGI, per germline. After removal of 7 bases from V and 5 bases from J, the junction contained 5 bases not matched to a gene. The CDR3 loop reads CASKTSGWTGELFF. CDR3 coding DNA: TGTGCCAGCAAGACTAGCGGTTGGACCGGGGAGCTGTTTTTT.

CDR3 residues: CASSVVSYGYTF. CDR3 coding DNA: TGTGCCAGCAGCGTAGTAAGCTATGGCTACACCTTC. V usage is TRBV9 and J usage is TRBJ1-2; D call uncertain. The CDR3 covers 12 residues. Germline lookup yields CDR1 SGDLS and CDR2 YYNGEE. The ends were cut back, 0 bases at V and 4 bases at J, with 4 bases in the middle.